Below, 16 T cell receptor beta chains from the same sample are listed, as sequenced in a study of shared clonotypes between healthy human individuals. The repertoire was sequenced with immunoSEQ multiplex PCR; TCRdb's copy has only in-frame clones and lacks some. The table records 600,000 to 750,000 clones, 55% to 75% of them present only once. The sequenced sample was memory CD4+ T cells sorted from blood. The subset denotes: CD45RA-negative fraction. Receptors originate from a woman in her thirties in good health.

This chain joins TRBV27 and TRBJ1-2, with D maybe TRBD1 (6 bases). Trimming stripped 6 bases from V and 4 bases from J, with 15 bases between. CDR1 is MNHEY and CDR2 is SMNVEV in the germline V gene (reference sequence). The CDR3 is 14 residues long. CDR3 sequence reads: CASSARMDSYGYTF. In DNA, the CDR3 is TGTGCCAGCAGCGCCAGGATGGACAGCTATGGCTACACCTTC.

This clone was detected a few times. V gene TRBV5-1 combines with J gene TRBJ2-1, with TRBD2 matching 11 bases. Per the germline V gene, CDR1 is SGHRS and CDR2 is YFSETQ. The CDR3 contains 15 residues. Trimming removed 4 bases from V and 5 bases from J; junction bases left unmatched: 5. In DNA, the CDR3 is TGCGCCAGCAGCGCTGGACTAGCGGGTCACAATGAGCAGTTCTTC. Translated: CASSAGLAGHNEQFF.

The J gene is TRBJ2-3, the V gene TRBV28, with D perhaps TRBD1 (6 bases). Germline V gene sequence: CDR1 MDHEN, CDR2 SYDVKM. This CDR3 spans 16 amino acids. Trimming removed 4 bases from V and 2 bases from J, with 16 bases in between. The CDR3 loop is CASSSNTGQLTDTQYF. Here the CDR3 DNA reads TGTGCCAGCAGTTCAAACACAGGGCAGCTCACAGATACGCAGTATTTT.

This clone was observed a handful of times. This chain links TRBV2 with TRBJ2-5, with D possibly being TRBD2 (6 bases). The CDR3 runs to 13 residues. V lost 8 bases to trimming and J lost 5 bases, with 15 bases between them. Per germline, CDR1 SNHLY and CDR2 FYNNEI. CDR3 in DNA: TGTGCCAGCGGCGGAGGCCGGGGGGAGACCCAGTACTTC. This gives the protein CASGGGRGETQYF.

V usage is TRBV7-2 and J usage is TRBJ2-3; D might be TRBD1 (5 bases). The CDR3 extends over 15 amino acids. V lost 8 bases and J lost 1, with 16 bases in between. Germline CDR1 reads SGHTA; CDR2 reads FQGNSA. CDR3 sequence: CASQFLGVGTDTQYF. Here the CDR3 DNA reads TGTGCCAGCCAGTTTTTAGGGGTCGGCACAGATACGCAGTATTTT.

V and J are TRBV11-1 and TRBJ2-7; TRBD2 matches 8 bases. This CDR3 has 15 amino acids. V shed 4 bases, J shed 1 base, and the junction held 6 bases outside the gene matches. Germline V lookup: CDR1 SGHAT, CDR2 FQDESV (reference sequence). The CDR3 coding sequence is TGTGCCAGCAGCTCCAGTAGCGGGATTTCCTACGAGCAGTACTTC. Its protein product is CASSSSSGISYEQYF.

Of note for this clone: At one end, the junction sequence differs from germline, possibly due to a read error. This sequence joins TRBV6-1 and TRBJ1-4; no reliable D call. Looked up from germline, CDR1 is MNHNS and CDR2 is SASEGT. This CDR3 spans 14 amino acids. CDR3 coding DNA: TGTGCCAGCAGTGAGCCCGGAACTAAAGAAAAACTGTTTTTT. Residues: CASSEPGTKEKLFF.

The chain recombines TRBV11-2 with TRBJ2-7; weak D call: TRBD1 (6 bases). V was pared by 5 bases and J by 6 bases, with 17 bases between. This CDR3 comprises 14 residues. Germline CDR1 is SGHAT and CDR2 is FQNNGV. This chain's CDR3 is CASSPQGGIGEQYF. The CDR3 DNA follows: TGTGCCAGCAGCCCCCAAGGGGGAATTGGCGAGCAGTACTTC.

V is TRBV5-1 and J is TRBJ2-3, with D unclear. Germline CDR1 reads SGHRS; CDR2 reads YFSETQ. With 3 bases removed from V and 6 bases from J, the gap between germline ends came to 14 bases. The CDR3 contains 14 residues. In DNA form, the CDR3 reads TGCGCCAGCAGCTCACCCCTAGGGTCGGATACGCAGTATTTT. Translated: CASSSPLGSDTQYF.

This clone was counted a few times. The chain couples TRBV2 to TRBJ2-7; D call uncertain. The CDR3 contains 14 residues. With 3 bases removed from V and 5 bases from J, the gap between germline ends came to 14 bases. Germline-derived CDR1 and CDR2 are SNHLY and FYNNEI. The CDR3 loop is CASSDGVVPNEQYF. The CDR3 DNA is TGTGCCAGCAGTGATGGGGTCGTCCCGAACGAGCAGTACTTC.

J is TRBJ2-1 and V is TRBV10-3; a weak D match, TRBD1 (5 bases). The CDR3 contains 14 residues. Trimming left V 0 bases short and J 4 bases short, with 7 bases between. Germline values: CDR1 ENHRY, CDR2 SYGVKD. CDR3 amino acids: CAISESQAYNEQFF. CDR3 sequence (DNA): TGTGCCATCAGTGAGTCACAGGCTTACAATGAGCAGTTCTTC.

The chain joins TRBV4-2 to TRBJ2-3, with D maybe TRBD2 (6 bases). The germline gives CDR1 LGHNA, CDR2 YNFKEQ. V was cut by 3 bases and J by 6 bases, with 16 bases left in between. CDR3 length equals 15 residues. Written as DNA, the CDR3 is TGTGCCAGCAGCCAGATCACAGGAGGGACGGATACGCAGTATTTT. Amino acids: CASSQITGGTDTQYF.

V usage is TRBV7-2 and J usage is TRBJ1-2, with D unclear. Trimming pared 4 bases from V and 8 bases from J, leaving 23 bases between. CDR3 length: 16 amino acids. Germline-derived CDR1 and CDR2 are SGHTA and FQGNSA. The CDR3: CASSSELGWTFDGYTF. CDR3 coding DNA: TGTGCCAGCAGCTCTGAATTGGGTTGGACTTTTGACGGCTACACCTTC.

This sequence joins TRBV2 and TRBJ1-3; D not resolved. The germline V and J ends were trimmed by 7 bases and 4 bases, with 17 bases remaining between them. The CDR3 loop spans 15 amino acids. In germline, CDR1 is SNHLY, CDR2 FYNNEI. Here the CDR3 reads CASNASPEPGNTIYF. The DNA for the CDR3 is TGTGCCAGCAACGCGAGCCCGGAACCGGGAAACACCATATATTTT.

J is TRBJ2-1 and V is TRBV5-1; maybe TRBD1 (7 bases). This CDR3 is built from 16 residues. Trimming stripped 0 bases from V and 5 bases from J, with 15 bases between. Germline CDR1 SGHRS, CDR2 YFSETQ. In nucleotides, the CDR3 is TGCGCCAGCAGCTTGGTAGGAGGGGGCTTAGACAATGAGCAGTTCTTC. Translating gives CASSLVGGGLDNEQFF.

In this sample, this clone turned up a few times. J is TRBJ2-1 and V is TRBV19, with D unresolved. V was cut by 1 base and J by 4 bases, with 14 bases left in between. This CDR3 contains 16 residues. Germline loops: CDR1 LNHDA, CDR2 SQIVND (reference sequence). DNA of the CDR3: TGTGCCAGTAGTATAGGTTCACACTCACTATACAATGAGCAGTTCTTC. Translating gives CASSIGSHSLYNEQFF.